This entry is about one TCR beta chain. What it recognizes is unknown. This entry is derived from a study of Tregs in tolerant kidney transplant recipients. Study-level background: Antibodies separated recipient from donor cells.

This table comes from immunoSEQ multiplex PCR, and its TCRdb copy is limited to in-frame clones, with some not included. This sample carries 15,000 to 20,000 clones, about two thirds of them seen once, and the ten largest clones take about 3.5%. The germline V gene encodes CDR1 SGHRS and CDR2 YFSETQ. CDR3 length: 14 residues. Trimming shortened V by 0 bases and J by 4 bases, and 9 bases separated the two germline ends. Findings of the study overall: The most relevant donor-specific Treg TCRbeta repertoire apparently came from expansion with activated donor B cells.

This sequence originates from a human donor in good health. The chain joins TRBV5-1 to TRBJ2-3; D not certain. The sequencing sample was made of Tregs from blood cultured with allogeneic cells. The CDR3 DNA is TGCGCCAGCAGCTTGGAATTGGGTGCAGATACGCAGTATTTT. Protein product: CASSLELGADTQYF.